The 15 T cell receptor beta chains reported below all come from one sample, sequenced in a study of technical replicates of blood from a few donors. Method: immunoSEQ multiplex PCR; TCRdb's copy keeps in-frame clones and lacks some. The table lists some 75,000 clones, about 96% of them singletons. The sequenced material came from T cells isolated from PBMCs. The origin of the receptors is a human donor in good health.

This clone is a singleton in its sample. The genes are TRBV2 and TRBJ1-2, with D uncertain. The V and J ends lost 1 base and 7 bases respectively, with 10 bases between them. The CDR3 runs 13 residues. CDR1 and CDR2 (germline): SNHLY, FYNNEI. CDR3 region: CASSEGGQFGYTF. The CDR3 region has the DNA TGTGCCAGCAGTGAAGGTGGGCAGTTTGGCTACACCTTC.

This clone appeared a single time. The genes are TRBV6-5 and TRBJ2-5; D uncertain. The CDR3 spans 14 residues. CDR1 and CDR2 from the germline V gene are MNHEY and SVGAGI. Trimming cost V 0 bases and J 4 bases, with 9 bases left between them. DNA for the CDR3: TGTGCCAGCAGTTACTCGTTCAACTCAGAGACCCAGTACTTC. It yields the protein CASSYSFNSETQYF.

V gene TRBV7-3 combines with J gene TRBJ2-7; possible D gene TRBD2, 6 bases. V shed 8 bases and J shed 5 bases, with 25 bases lying between them. The CDR3 runs to 16 residues. The germline gives CDR1 SGHTA, CDR2 FQGTGA. CDR3 sequence (DNA): TGTGCCAGCTCGATCTCCGGGGGAGACCCTGTTCACGAGCAGTACTTC. It encodes CASSISGGDPVHEQYF.

V is TRBV4-2 and J is TRBJ1-3; TRBD1 agrees at 7 bases. V shed 8 bases, J shed 2 bases, and the junction held 3 bases outside the gene matches. There are 13 residues in the CDR3. Germline CDR1 LGHNA, CDR2 YNFKEQ. The CDR3 reads CASGDRAGNTIYF. The DNA for the CDR3 is TGTGCCAGCGGCGACAGGGCTGGAAACACCATATATTTT.

V is TRBV6-1 and J is TRBJ1-5; D unclear. Germline loops: CDR1 MNHNS, CDR2 SASEGT. CDR3 length: 14 residues. The V and J ends lost 4 bases and 5 bases respectively, with 12 bases between them. CDR3 protein: CASSVSGGHQPQHF. The CDR3 DNA reads as TGTGCCAGCAGTGTTTCAGGAGGACATCAGCCCCAGCATTTT.

The chain carries TRBV19 and TRBJ2-1; D remains ambiguous. CDR3 size: 15 residues. Trimming pared 1 base from V and 7 bases from J, leaving 14 bases between. CDR1 is LNHDA and CDR2 is SQIVND in the germline V gene (reference sequence). CDR3 amino acids: CASSIAESQFNEQFF. DNA of the CDR3: TGTGCCAGTAGTATAGCGGAGTCCCAATTTAATGAGCAGTTCTTC.

As to this clone: The CDR3 does not end in the conserved phenylalanine or tryptophan, so this is likely a read error. It is unclear where the CDR3 begins or ends on the DNA, so no DNA is shown, and the CDR3 is as TCRdb lists it. The rearrangement joins TRBV6-7 to TRBJ2-7; the table gives TRBD2 as D, unverified against the DNA. TRBV6-7 is assigned to the ORF class and has an uncertain function. The CDR3 length equals 11 residues, ends included. The CDR3 protein is CASSWTSGRPP.

The V call is TRBV28, the J call TRBJ2-1; TRBD2 matches at 10 bases. Germline V gene data show CDR1 as MDHEN and CDR2 as SYDVKM. J gave up 4 bases and V 5 bases, and 5 bases lay outside the gene matches. There are 15 residues in the CDR3. The CDR3 is CASSPIAGGYNEQFF. In nucleotides, the CDR3 is TGTGCCAGCAGTCCCATAGCGGGAGGATACAATGAGCAGTTCTTC.

This sequence joins TRBV5-1 and TRBJ2-7; weak D call: TRBD2 (5 bases). Trimming shortened V by 0 bases and J by 7 bases, and 11 bases separated the two germline ends. The CDR3 consists of 13 residues. CDR1 and CDR2 from the germline V gene are SGHRS and YFSETQ. The chain's CDR3 is CASSLVGDKEQYF. For the CDR3, the DNA is TGCGCCAGCAGCTTGGTGGGAGATAAAGAGCAGTACTTC.

The chain links TRBV27 to TRBJ2-7, with D perhaps matching TRBD1 (5 bases). This CDR3 spans 13 amino acids. V gave up 5 bases and J gave up 0 bases, with 8 bases separating them. CDR1 and CDR2 (germline): MNHEY, SMNVEV (reference sequence). The CDR3 sequence: CASSQQGSYEQYF. CDR3 nucleotide sequence: TGTGCCAGCAGTCAGCAGGGCTCCTACGAGCAGTACTTC.

J is TRBJ2-5 and V is TRBV5-1, with 8 bases matching TRBD2. The J segment lost 1 base and the V segment lost 3 bases, leaving 2 bases of the junction unmatched. The CDR3 runs to 14 residues. CDR1 and CDR2 (germline): SGHRS, YFSETQ. The CDR3 sequence: CASSSLAAQETQYF. CDR3 bases: TGCGCCAGCAGCTCACTAGCGGCCCAAGAGACCCAGTACTTC.

This clone was seen just once. The gene calls are TRBV28 and TRBJ2-2; D is ambiguous. Trimming removed 5 bases at V and 3 bases at J, with 13 bases between. CDR1 is MDHEN, CDR2 SYDVKM, per germline. CDR3 length: 15 amino acids. This CDR3 reads CASSQDNRYTGELFF. CDR3 nucleotide sequence: TGTGCCAGCAGTCAGGATAATCGGTACACCGGGGAGCTGTTTTTT.

The chain links TRBV5-1 to TRBJ2-2, with 7 bases matching TRBD2. The V and J ends lost 3 bases and 5 bases, in that order; junction bases with no gene match: 7. CDR1 is SGHRS, CDR2 YFSETQ, per germline. CDR3 length: 15 residues. The CDR3 coding sequence is TGCGCCAGCAGCTCCCCCGGGGGAGGGACCGGGGAGCTGTTTTTT. This encodes CASSSPGGGTGELFF.

The DNA of the CDR3 is TGTGCCAGCAGCTGGGGACAGGGAAAAGAGACCCAGTACTTC. Amino acids: CASSWGQGKETQYF. The genes are TRBV5-4 and TRBJ2-5; TRBD1 aligns across 9 bases. CDR3 length equals 14 residues. CDR1 is SGHNT and CDR2 is YYREEE in the germline V gene (reference sequence). The junction had 3 bases not matched to a gene; V was cut back by 3 bases and J by 3 bases.

This chain connects TRBV10-2 to TRBJ1-2, with 7 bases identical to TRBD1. This CDR3 is built from 18 residues. Germline V lookup: CDR1 WSHSY, CDR2 SAAADI. J gave up 0 bases and V 8 bases, and 18 bases lay outside the gene matches. As DNA, the CDR3 is TGCGCCAGCCGACCCGGGACAGTAAGATTCCCTGCTAACTATGGCTACACCTTC. This encodes CASRPGTVRFPANYGYTF.